This is a list of T cell receptor beta chains from one sample in a study of OX40 agonist ivuxolimab in advanced cancers. Clones were read by immunoSEQ multiplex PCR, and TCRdb kept only the in-frame ones, dropping some. The table lists under 60,000 clones, 85% to 90% of them singletons. Sequencing was performed on CD4+ or CD8+ T cells sorted from blood, taken in a trial of the OX40 agonist ivuxolimab. The origin of the receptors is an adult with an advanced solid tumor such as melanoma, head and neck, liver or kidney cancer. CDR3s include the opening cysteine and the closing phenylalanine or tryptophan. A D gene is named only where the DNA matches it firmly. The size field is filled for only some rows; it gives once, few, many or a size class.

j_call | v_call | d_call | clone_size | cdr3_nt | cdr3_aa
TRBJ2-3 | TRBV7-3 | . | . | TGTGCCAGCAGCCTGAGGGCCCGGGGGGATACGCAGTATTTT | CASSLRARGDTQYF
TRBJ2-7 | TRBV19 | . | . | TGTGCCAGTAGTATTGGTGGGAGCTCCTACGAGCAGTACTTC | CASSIGGSSYEQYF
TRBJ2-3 | TRBV11-1 | . | . | TGTGCCAGCAGCTTACCCCCGAATTTGACAGATACGCAGTATTTT | CASSLPPNLTDTQYF
TRBJ2-2 | TRBV5-1 | . | . | TGCGCCAGCAGCTTGGCGGGGTGGGACACCGGGGAGCTGTTTTTT | CASSLAGWDTGELFF
TRBJ2-7 | TRBV7-8 | . | . | TGTGCCAGCAGCTTCCTGGTCTACGAGCAGTACTTC | CASSFLVYEQYF
TRBJ1-4 | TRBV28 | TRBD1 | few | TGTGCCAGCACCTCAGGGGGGGCATCAACTAATGAAAAACTGTTTTTT | CASTSGGASTNEKLFF
TRBJ2-7 | TRBV2 | TRBD2 | once | TGTGCCAGCAGAGAAGCGGGAGGGCCCGGCGAGCAGTACTTC | CASREAGGPGEQYF
TRBJ2-7 | TRBV6-5 | . | . | TGTGCCAGCAGTTACTCAAGGTCTCGCGAGCAGTACTTC | CASSYSRSREQYF
TRBJ1-1 | TRBV5-1 | TRBD1 | . | TGCGCCAGCAGCCCACAGGGGCAGAACACTGAAGCTTTCTTT | CASSPQGQNTEAFF
TRBJ1-1 | TRBV18 | . | . | TGTGCCAGCTCACCACAGGACGGAGGGGAAACTTTCTTT | CASSPQDGGETFF